A selection of T cell receptor beta chains follows, all from one sample in a study of cytomegalovirus exposure and HLA in healthy donors. The assay was immunoSEQ multiplex PCR, and TCRdb's table has in-frame clones only and misses some. The sample has 250,000 to 350,000 clones, more than 80% seen once. The material sequenced was PBMCs. Source of these receptors: a man aged 40-55 years in good health and CMV-seropositive. Each CDR3 is given with its conserved first and last residue. A D gene is named only where the DNA matches it firmly. For some rows the clone size is stated as once, few or many, or as a class when expanded; others skip it.

v_call: TRBV2; d_call: -; clone_size: -; j_call: TRBJ1-4; cdr3_aa: CASRIQITNEKLFF; cdr3_nt: TGTGCCAGCAGGATACAGATTACTAATGAAAAACTGTTTTTT
v_call: TRBV7-9; d_call: TRBD2; clone_size: once; j_call: TRBJ2-7; cdr3_aa: CSSSLAALAGNEQYF; cdr3_nt: TGTTCCAGCAGCTTAGCGGCACTAGCGGGAAACGAGCAGTACTTC
v_call: TRBV25-1; d_call: -; clone_size: -; j_call: TRBJ2-1; cdr3_aa: CASSEYPGAYNEQFF; cdr3_nt: TGTGCCAGCAGTGAATATCCAGGGGCCTACAATGAGCAGTTCTTC
v_call: TRBV7-3; d_call: -; clone_size: -; j_call: TRBJ2-1; cdr3_aa: CASSHGPGVNEQFF; cdr3_nt: TGTGCCAGCAGCCACGGCCCCGGAGTGAATGAGCAGTTCTTC
v_call: TRBV28; d_call: -; clone_size: -; j_call: TRBJ2-1; cdr3_aa: CASSLETDNEQFF; cdr3_nt: TGTGCCAGCAGTTTAGAAACAGACAATGAGCAGTTCTTC
v_call: TRBV2; d_call: TRBD1; clone_size: -; j_call: TRBJ2-4; cdr3_aa: CASSKGQGLAKNIQYF; cdr3_nt: TGTGCCAGCAGCAAGGGACAGGGGCTAGCCAAAAACATTCAGTACTTC
v_call: TRBV6-5; d_call: TRBD1; clone_size: -; j_call: TRBJ2-7; cdr3_aa: CASSYYGTGLGEQYF; cdr3_nt: TGTGCCAGCAGTTACTACGGGACAGGGTTAGGCGAGCAGTACTTC
v_call: TRBV4-3; d_call: -; clone_size: -; j_call: TRBJ1-2; cdr3_aa: CASSQSPGQTNYGYTF; cdr3_nt: TGCGCCAGCAGCCAAAGCCCAGGACAGACTAACTATGGCTACACCTTC
v_call: TRBV7-9; d_call: -; clone_size: -; j_call: TRBJ2-1; cdr3_aa: CASSLSSKNNNEQFF; cdr3_nt: TGTGCCAGCAGCTTATCTAGCAAGAATAACAATGAGCAGTTCTTC
v_call: TRBV25-1; d_call: TRBD2; clone_size: -; j_call: TRBJ2-2; cdr3_aa: CASSELSGTNTGELFF; cdr3_nt: TGTGCCAGCAGTGAATTAAGCGGGACTAACACCGGGGAGCTGTTTTTT
v_call: TRBV2; d_call: -; clone_size: -; j_call: TRBJ1-2; cdr3_aa: CASRGAGYGYTF; cdr3_nt: TGTGCCAGCAGGGGGGCAGGCTATGGCTACACCTTC
v_call: TRBV9; d_call: TRBD1; clone_size: -; j_call: TRBJ1-1; cdr3_aa: CASSGDRVNTEAFF; cdr3_nt: TGTGCCAGCAGCGGGGACAGGGTGAACACTGAAGCTTTCTTT
v_call: TRBV7-9; d_call: -; clone_size: -; j_call: TRBJ2-7; cdr3_aa: CASSFSGVGDLVGPYF; cdr3_nt: TGTGCCAGCAGCTTTAGTGGGGTTGGGGATCTGGTGGGGCCGTACTTC
v_call: TRBV7-3; d_call: -; clone_size: -; j_call: TRBJ1-6; cdr3_aa: CASSLRAGAYNSPLHF; cdr3_nt: TGTGCCAGCAGCTTAAGGGCAGGGGCTTATAATTCACCCCTCCACTTT
v_call: TRBV13; d_call: TRBD2; clone_size: -; j_call: TRBJ2-2; cdr3_aa: CASSLTHSGTSGSKANTGELFF; cdr3_nt: TGTGCCAGCAGCTTAACCCATAGTGGGACTAGCGGGAGTAAGGCGAACACCGGGGAGCTGTTTTTT
v_call: TRBV25-1; d_call: TRBD2; clone_size: -; j_call: TRBJ2-5; cdr3_aa: CASKRGSGGGEETQYF; cdr3_nt: TGTGCCAGCAAAAGGGGGAGCGGGGGGGGAGAAGAGACCCAGTACTTC
v_call: TRBV7-9; d_call: TRBD1; clone_size: -; j_call: TRBJ1-2; cdr3_aa: CSSSRQQGDGYTF; cdr3_nt: TGTTCCAGCAGCCGACAACAGGGGGATGGCTACACCTTC
v_call: TRBV2; d_call: -; clone_size: -; j_call: TRBJ2-5; cdr3_aa: CASSRLGGRETQYF; cdr3_nt: TGTGCCAGCAGCAGACTAGGAGGGAGAGAGACCCAGTACTTC
v_call: TRBV5-8; d_call: TRBD1; clone_size: -; j_call: TRBJ2-5; cdr3_aa: CASRPWTGTDETQYF; cdr3_nt: TGTGCCAGCAGACCTTGGACAGGGACGGACGAGACCCAGTACTTC
v_call: TRBV19; d_call: -; clone_size: -; j_call: TRBJ1-5; cdr3_aa: CASSITPYSNQPQHF; cdr3_nt: TGTGCCAGTAGTATTACACCTTATAGCAATCAGCCCCAGCATTTT
v_call: TRBV19; d_call: TRBD1; clone_size: -; j_call: TRBJ1-1; cdr3_aa: CASKDRGGTEAFF; cdr3_nt: TGTGCCAGTAAAGACAGGGGAGGCACTGAAGCTTTCTTT
v_call: TRBV7-8; d_call: TRBD2; clone_size: -; j_call: TRBJ2-1; cdr3_aa: CASNKLAGISYNEQFF; cdr3_nt: TGTGCCAGCAACAAGCTAGCGGGAATATCCTACAATGAGCAGTTCTTC
v_call: TRBV7-9; d_call: -; clone_size: -; j_call: TRBJ1-4; cdr3_aa: CSSSLVGVNEKLFF; cdr3_nt: TGTTCCAGCAGCTTAGTAGGGGTTAATGAAAAACTGTTTTTT
v_call: TRBV4-1; d_call: -; clone_size: -; j_call: TRBJ1-5; cdr3_aa: CASSQDSLGDQPQHF; cdr3_nt: TGCGCCAGCAGCCAAGATTCTTTAGGGGATCAGCCCCAGCATTTT
v_call: TRBV2; d_call: TRBD2; clone_size: -; j_call: TRBJ2-7; cdr3_aa: CASRRGLAGVSEQYF; cdr3_nt: TGTGCCAGCAGGAGGGGGCTAGCGGGAGTGTCCGAGCAGTACTTC
v_call: TRBV7-2; d_call: -; clone_size: -; j_call: TRBJ2-7; cdr3_aa: CASSYGGPTYEQYF; cdr3_nt: TGTGCCAGCAGCTACGGCGGGCCAACCTACGAGCAGTACTTC
v_call: TRBV27; d_call: -; clone_size: -; j_call: TRBJ2-7; cdr3_aa: CASSLSATGTDEQYF; cdr3_nt: TGTGCCAGCAGTTTATCGGCCACCGGGACTGACGAGCAGTACTTC
v_call: TRBV19; d_call: -; clone_size: -; j_call: TRBJ1-4; cdr3_aa: CASSGRLEEKLFF; cdr3_nt: TGTGCCAGTAGTGGCAGGTTAGAGGAAAAACTGTTTTTT
v_call: TRBV19; d_call: TRBD1; clone_size: -; j_call: TRBJ2-7; cdr3_aa: CASSIGGTGQYEQYF; cdr3_nt: TGTGCCAGTAGTATAGGGGGGACAGGGCAGTACGAGCAGTACTTC
v_call: TRBV5-8; d_call: -; clone_size: -; j_call: TRBJ2-3; cdr3_aa: CASSLGDLGPTDTQYF; cdr3_nt: TGTGCCAGCAGCTTAGGGGACTTGGGGCCCACAGATACGCAGTATTTT
v_call: TRBV6-6; d_call: -; clone_size: -; j_call: TRBJ2-5; cdr3_aa: CASSYGGGQETQYF; cdr3_nt: TGTGCCAGCAGTTACGGTGGGGGGCAAGAGACCCAGTACTTC
v_call: TRBV18; d_call: -; clone_size: once; j_call: TRBJ2-1; cdr3_aa: CASSQGLSSYNEQFF; cdr3_nt: TGTGCCAGCTCACAGGGGTTGTCCTCCTACAATGAGCAGTTCTTC
v_call: TRBV7-6; d_call: -; clone_size: few; j_call: TRBJ1-3; cdr3_aa: CASSLAGVENTIYF; cdr3_nt: TGTGCCAGCAGCTTGGCAGGGGTGGAAAACACCATATATTTT
v_call: TRBV5-4; d_call: -; clone_size: -; j_call: TRBJ1-2; cdr3_aa: CASSLVAGSNYGYTF; cdr3_nt: TGTGCCAGCAGCTTGGTGGCAGGATCTAACTATGGCTACACCTTC
v_call: TRBV4-3; d_call: -; clone_size: once; j_call: TRBJ2-1; cdr3_aa: CASSQTTGGSSYNEQFF; cdr3_nt: TGCGCCAGCAGCCAGACGACAGGCGGCAGCTCCTACAATGAGCAGTTCTTC
v_call: TRBV2; d_call: -; clone_size: -; j_call: TRBJ2-1; cdr3_aa: CASSEAVGTYNEQFF; cdr3_nt: TGTGCCAGCAGTGAAGCGGTTGGGACTTACAATGAGCAGTTCTTC
v_call: TRBV10-2; d_call: -; clone_size: -; j_call: TRBJ1-3; cdr3_aa: CASSDRGNSGNTIYF; cdr3_nt: TGCGCCAGCAGTGATCGGGGGAACTCTGGAAACACCATATATTTT
v_call: TRBV5-1; d_call: TRBD1; clone_size: -; j_call: TRBJ1-1; cdr3_aa: CASSLPGTGATEAFF; cdr3_nt: TGCGCCAGCAGCTTGCCCGGGACAGGGGCGACTGAAGCTTTCTTT
v_call: TRBV19; d_call: TRBD1; clone_size: -; j_call: TRBJ2-1; cdr3_aa: CASSFRNRGTGQFF; cdr3_nt: TGTGCCAGTAGTTTCAGAAACAGGGGAACTGGGCAGTTCTTC
v_call: TRBV5-1; d_call: TRBD1; clone_size: -; j_call: TRBJ2-5; cdr3_aa: CASSLDSGQGRETQYF; cdr3_nt: TGCGCCAGCAGCTTGGATAGCGGACAGGGCCGAGAGACCCAGTACTTC
v_call: TRBV7-9; d_call: TRBD2; clone_size: -; j_call: TRBJ2-3; cdr3_aa: CASSPVAGGNTDTQYF; cdr3_nt: TGTGCCAGCAGCCCCGTAGCGGGAGGTAACACAGATACGCAGTATTTT
v_call: TRBV28; d_call: -; clone_size: -; j_call: TRBJ1-4; cdr3_aa: CASSLTRGLREKLFF; cdr3_nt: TGTGCCAGCAGTTTAACCCGAGGGTTAAGGGAAAAACTGTTTTTT
v_call: TRBV19; d_call: -; clone_size: -; j_call: TRBJ2-3; cdr3_aa: CASSIGPSASESTDTQYF; cdr3_nt: TGTGCCAGTAGTATAGGCCCTTCGGCTAGCGAAAGCACAGATACGCAGTATTTT